These 21 T cell receptor beta chains share one sample of origin, sequenced in a study of T-cell reconstitution after alpha-beta-depleted transplantation in children. The TCRbeta library incorporated unique molecular identifiers. MiXCR, applied by TCRdb to the PCR reads, yields one record per CDR3 protein. The sample shows some 290,000 distinct CDR3 sequences, approximately 9.8% of them seen only once. The sample here was PBMCs from the stem cell graft donor, taken from the stem cell graft. These receptors all come from a human donor who donated a stem cell graft to a child with SCID.

This clonotype was counted between two and nine times. The chain is built from TRBV20-1 and TRBJ1-4; D remains ambiguous. The CDR3 spans 15 residues. Trimming took 0 bases from V and 3 from J, leaving 11 bases between them. Germline V CDR1 and CDR2: DFQATT, SNEGSKA (reference sequence). The DNA for the CDR3 is TGCAGTGCTAGAGATCAGCGTCAGGCTAATGAAAAACTGTTTTTT. Protein sequence: CSARDQRQANEKLFF.

The rearrangement links TRBV4-2 to TRBJ1-1, with D unclear. The CDR3 has 15 amino acids. The germline CDR1 and CDR2 sequences are LGHNA and YNFKEQ. Trimming stripped 1 base from V and 6 bases from J, with 15 bases between. As DNA, the CDR3 is TGTGCCAGCAGCCAAGTAGGGAGGGTGGAGGCTGAAGCTTTCTTT. Translating it yields CASSQVGRVEAEAFF.

This clonotype turned up a few times. The chain has TRBV6-6 and TRBJ2-7; D call uncertain. CDR1 is MNHNY and CDR2 is SVGAGI in the germline V gene (reference sequence). This CDR3 spans 11 amino acids. The V gene lost 6 bases and the J gene lost 7 bases, with 10 bases spanning the gap. This chain's CDR3 is CASSRQTEQYF. DNA for the CDR3: TGTGCCAGCAGCCGTCAAACTGAGCAGTACTTC.

The CDR3 coding sequence is TGTGCCAGCAGGCCAGTCGGGTACTACGAGCAGTACTTC. Encoded protein: CASRPVGYYEQYF. The V and J genes are TRBV12-3 or TRBV12-4 and TRBJ2-7; D gene uncertain. CDR3 length: 13 residues. With 6 bases removed from V and 3 bases from J, the gap between germline ends came to 12 bases.

This clonotype was found many times. The chain combines TRBV2 with TRBJ2-2; TRBD1 matches 8 bases. The CDR3 totals 14 residues. V was pared by 6 bases and J by 7 bases, with 7 bases of the junction left unmatched. Germline assignment: CDR1 SNHLY and CDR2 FYNNEI. This CDR3 is CASRDRVGSGELFF. The DNA for the CDR3 is TGTGCCAGCAGGGACAGGGTAGGAAGCGGGGAGCTGTTTTTT. The full variable domain, its missing parts supplied by reference TRBV2 and TRBJ2-2, is EPEVTQTPSHQVTQMGQEVILRCVPISNHLYFYWYRQILGQKVEFLVSFYNNEISEKSEIFDDQFSVERPDGSNFTLKIRSTKLEDSAMYFCASRDRVGSGELFFGEGSRLTVL.

V and J are TRBV5-1 and TRBJ2-5; D call uncertain. The CDR3 has 14 residues. Germline CDR1 and CDR2: SGHRS and YFSETQ. The V and J ends lost 1 base and 0 bases respectively, with 7 bases between them. The CDR3 region is CASSLMGNQETQYF. CDR3 sequence (DNA): TGCGCCAGCAGCTTGATGGGGAACCAAGAGACCCAGTACTTC.

The chain is built from TRBV5-1 and TRBJ2-7; 8 bases align to TRBD1. The CDR3 loop spans 15 amino acids. Trimming at V came to 4 bases and at J to 0 bases, leaving 6 bases not matched to a gene. Germline lookup yields CDR1 SGHRS and CDR2 YFSETQ. In DNA form, the CDR3 reads TGCGCCAGCAGCACCGGACAGGGACTCTCCTACGAGCAGTACTTC. Translation gives CASSTGQGLSYEQYF.

In this sample, this clonotype turned up many times. The V gene is TRBV25-1, the J gene TRBJ1-2; D not certain. The length of the CDR3 is 13 residues. Germline V gene lookup returns CDR1 MGHDK and CDR2 SYGVNS. Trimming pared 2 bases from V and 0 bases from J, leaving 4 bases between. Written as DNA, the CDR3 is TGTGCCAGCAGTGAACAGTCTAACTATGGCTACACCTTC. The encoded protein is CASSEQSNYGYTF.

This clonotype was picked up a small number of times. The V and J genes are TRBV7-2 and TRBJ2-1; perhaps TRBD1 as D (6 bases). The CDR3 consists of 17 residues. V shed 2 bases and J shed 2 bases, with 16 bases lying between them. CDR1 and CDR2 (germline): SGHTA, FQGNSA. The CDR3 bases are TGTGCCAGCAGCTTAAACGGACAGTCACTCACCTACAATGAGCAGTTCTTC. Translating gives CASSLNGQSLTYNEQFF.

The chain carries TRBV6-1 and TRBJ2-2; TRBD1 is a possible D gene (6 bases). This CDR3 has 15 amino acids. Germline-derived CDR1 and CDR2 are MNHNS and SASEGT. Trimming took 6 bases from V and 0 from J, leaving 11 bases between them. Written as DNA, the CDR3 is TGTGCCAGCAGCAACAGGGTCTCGAACACCGGGGAGCTGTTTTTT. Its protein product is CASSNRVSNTGELFF.

There are a few counts of this clonotype. The chain employs TRBV5-1 and TRBJ2-3; D is perhaps TRBD2 (6 bases). This CDR3 contains 14 residues. Trimming removed 0 bases from V and 5 bases from J, with 10 bases in between. The V gene's germline CDR1 is SGHRS and CDR2 YFSETQ. The CDR3 coding sequence is TGCGCCAGCAGCTTGGGCGGGACGCTAGATACGCAGTATTTT. This gives the protein CASSLGGTLDTQYF.

For the CDR3, the DNA is TGTGCCAGCAGCTTAGTCCAAGCGGGGCCCAGAGAGACCCAGTACTTC. Amino acids: CASSLVQAGPRETQYF. V and J are TRBV7-2 and TRBJ2-5, with 7 bases identical to TRBD2. Trimming cost V 1 base and J 4 bases; bases outside gene matches: 9. Per germline, CDR1 SGHTA and CDR2 FQGNSA. The CDR3 sequence is 16 residues long.

This clonotype was recorded a few times. This chain joins TRBV12-3 or TRBV12-4 and TRBJ2-6; tentative D call: TRBD2 (5 bases). The CDR3 totals 16 residues. Trimming stripped 6 bases from V and 0 bases from J, with 12 bases between. The CDR3 DNA is TGTGCCAGCAGGGACGGACTGCGCTCTGGGGCCAACGTCCTGACTTTC. This sequence encodes CASRDGLRSGANVLTF.

This clonotype was seen a handful of times. The V gene is TRBV10-3, the J gene TRBJ2-2, with unresolved D. From germline, CDR1 is ENHRY and CDR2 SYGVKD. The V gene lost 7 bases and the J gene lost 5 bases, with 8 bases spanning the gap. There are 12 residues in the CDR3. This CDR3 is CAITLQTGELFF. CDR3 coding DNA: TGTGCCATCACGCTGCAAACCGGGGAGCTGTTTTTT.

This clonotype came up a few times. The rearrangement links TRBV4-1 to TRBJ2-7; the D gene is possibly TRBD1 (5 bases). CDR3 length equals 17 residues. Deletions cut 0 bases from V and 0 bases from J, with 15 bases between. Germline loops: CDR1 MGHRA, CDR2 YSYEKL. The CDR3 region is CASSQDVRTTNSYEQYF. CDR3 DNA: TGCGCCAGCAGCCAAGATGTCAGGACAACAAACTCCTACGAGCAGTACTTC.

This clonotype was found many times. The chain employs TRBV21-1 and TRBJ1-1; the table calls TRBD1, which could not be checked here. TRBV21-1 is described as a pseudogene. This CDR3 is 16 amino acids long. DNA of the CDR3: TGTGCCACTTGCCTCGGACAGGAGGAAAGGAGCACTGAAGCTTTCTTT. As protein: CATCLGQEERSTEAFF.

In this sample, this clonotype turned up a few times. The genes are TRBV5-1 and TRBJ1-2; the match to TRBD1 covers 8 bases. The CDR3 consists of 15 residues. Germline V CDR1 and CDR2: SGHRS, YFSETQ. The V and J ends lost 2 bases and 4 bases, in that order; junction bases with no gene match: 7. CDR3 DNA sequence: TGCGCCAGCAGCTTACAGGGGGGATATAGCTATGGCTACACCTTC. It is translated as CASSLQGGYSYGYTF.

Ten or more counts support this clonotype. This sequence joins TRBV12-3 or TRBV12-4 and TRBJ1-1; 7 bases align to TRBD1. The CDR3 sequence is 13 residues long. The J segment lost 6 bases and the V segment lost 7 bases, leaving 8 bases of the junction unmatched. Here the CDR3 reads CASILTGIAEAFF. DNA for the CDR3: TGTGCCAGCATACTGACAGGGATAGCTGAAGCTTTCTTT.

In this sample, this clonotype turned up a few times. This chain connects TRBV6-1 to TRBJ1-2; D possibly corresponds to TRBD1 (5 bases). V gave up 6 bases and J gave up 4 bases, with 18 bases separating them. CDR1 is MNHNS and CDR2 is SASEGT in the germline V gene. This CDR3 has 15 amino acids. CDR3 DNA: TGTGCCAGCAGCCGAGGTGGGATAGGGGCCTATGGCTACACCTTC. Residues: CASSRGGIGAYGYTF.

The V call is TRBV6-1, the J call TRBJ2-1; a weak D match, TRBD1 (6 bases). Per the germline V gene, CDR1 is MNHNS and CDR2 is SASEGT. The length of the CDR3 is 16 residues. With 8 bases removed from V and 7 bases from J, the gap between germline ends came to 24 bases. This CDR3 reads CASLSRVGALGNEQFF. The CDR3 coding sequence is TGTGCCAGCCTATCCAGAGTGGGGGCCCTAGGAAATGAGCAGTTCTTC.

This clonotype was counted only a few times. V gene TRBV7-8 combines with J gene TRBJ1-3; D uncertain. Per the germline V gene, CDR1 is SGHVS and CDR2 is FQNEAQ. Trimming left V 3 bases short and J 2 bases short, with 8 bases between. This CDR3 has 14 residues. The CDR3 sequence is CASSFQVAGNTIYF. In DNA, the CDR3 is TGTGCCAGCAGCTTTCAGGTTGCTGGAAACACCATATATTTT.